The 30 T cell receptor beta chains reported below all come from one sample, sequenced in a study of long-term antiretroviral therapy in people with HIV (dated by TCRdb to between 2021 and 2022). The immunoSEQ hsTCRB v3.0 assay was used at survey level resolution for TRB variable region sequencing. What TCRdb holds here is the immuneACCESS table cut down to in-frame rearrangements. Part of the clones is not present; checked against another copy, under half of the missing clones reflect an unresolved V gene, and the others are unexplained. The sample includes several thousand clones, with 70% to 90% observed a single time. The ten largest clones take up about 4.7% of the sample. Here the sequenced sample was unsorted PBMCs, taken 0.3 years after starting antiretroviral therapy. The receptors were gathered from a woman aged 50 to 65 with HIV.

V gene TRBV10-3 combines with J gene TRBJ2-2, with D uncertain. In germline, CDR1 is ENHRY, CDR2 SYGVKD. The CDR3 contains 16 residues. V gave up 3 bases and J gave up 1 base, with 12 bases separating them. CDR3 sequence reads: CAISDPRKRNTGELFF. In DNA, the CDR3 is TGTGCCATCAGTGACCCAAGGAAGAGGAACACCGGGGAGCTGTTTTTT.

V is TRBV15 and J is TRBJ1-5; D is perhaps TRBD1 (6 bases). CDR1 and CDR2 from the germline V gene are LNHNV and YYDKDF (reference sequence). V was pared by 1 base and J by 4 bases, with 8 bases between. There are 14 residues in the CDR3. In DNA form, the CDR3 reads TGTGCCACCAGCAGAGGGACAGTAAATCAGCCCCAGCATTTT. It specifies CATSRGTVNQPQHF.

The chain joins TRBV5-6 to TRBJ2-7; D is uncertain. The V and J ends lost 1 base and 2 bases respectively, with 16 bases between them. The CDR3 covers 16 residues. Germline V gene sequence: CDR1 SGHDT, CDR2 YYEEEE. The CDR3 DNA reads as TGTGCCAGCAGCTTGTCATTAGGTACTCGTGCCTACGAGCAGTACTTC. It specifies CASSLSLGTRAYEQYF.

This sequence joins TRBV7-8 and TRBJ2-7, with a tentative D call TRBD2 (6 bases). Trimming cost V 3 bases and J 1 base, with 10 bases left between them. Germline values: CDR1 SGHVS, CDR2 FQNEAQ. The CDR3 loop spans 14 amino acids. CDR3 region: CASSFTSPSYEQYF. DNA for the CDR3: TGTGCCAGCAGCTTCACTAGCCCTTCCTACGAGCAGTACTTC.

The V gene is TRBV19, the J gene TRBJ1-5; 7 nucleotides align to TRBD1. J lost 3 bases, V lost 6 bases, and 8 bases had no gene match. The V gene's germline CDR1 is LNHDA and CDR2 SQIVND (reference sequence). The CDR3 runs 15 residues. The CDR3 protein is CASRLGGGTNQPQHF. The CDR3, as DNA: TGTGCCAGTAGGCTGGGAGGGGGCACCAATCAGCCCCAGCATTTT.

This clone was counted a single time. The chain recombines TRBV7-9 with TRBJ1-2; D gene uncertain. The germline V and J ends were trimmed by 10 bases and 1 base, with 19 bases remaining between them. CDR3 size: 15 residues. Germline V gives CDR1 SEHNR, CDR2 FQNEAQ (reference sequence). Here the CDR3 reads CAIPVFDGYNYGYTF. Here the CDR3 DNA reads TGTGCCATCCCGGTATTTGACGGATATAACTATGGCTACACCTTC.

The chain combines TRBV4-1 with TRBJ2-5, with 12 bases aligning to TRBD2. Germline values: CDR1 MGHRA, CDR2 YSYEKL. The CDR3 loop spans 15 amino acids. The V segment lost 5 bases and the J segment 5 bases; nucleotides outside the gene matches: 6. CDR3 amino acids: CASSDGLAGSETQYF. CDR3 bases: TGCGCCAGCAGCGACGGACTAGCGGGGTCGGAGACCCAGTACTTC.

The gene calls are TRBV5-1 and TRBJ2-7; 7 bases align to TRBD1. V trimming: 4 bases; J trimming: 5 bases; junction bases outside the gene matches: 9. Germline V gene sequence: CDR1 SGHRS, CDR2 YFSETQ. The CDR3 length is 14 residues. DNA of the CDR3: TGCGCCAGCAGCGCGCGACAGGGATCCCACGAGCAGTACTTC. It is translated as CASSARQGSHEQYF.

A few counts support this clone. The CDR3 spells CASSLDFGGRSGGYTF. CDR3 bases: TGTGCCAGCAGCTTAGATTTTGGGGGGCGGTCCGGTGGCTACACCTTC. The chain links TRBV7-9 to TRBJ1-2, with a tentative D call TRBD1 (6 bases). Germline values: CDR1 SEHNR, CDR2 FQNEAQ (reference sequence). V was cut by 1 base and J by 7 bases, with 19 bases left in between. CDR3 size: 16 residues.

The chain uses TRBV7-3 and TRBJ2-3; 9 bases agree with TRBD2. With V trimmed by 0 bases and J by 2 bases, 6 bases remained unmatched. Per germline, CDR1 SGHTA and CDR2 FQGTGA. The CDR3 runs 17 residues. The CDR3 region is CASSLTAGGPITDTQYF. The DNA of the CDR3 is TGTGCCAGCAGCTTAACTGCGGGGGGGCCTATCACAGATACGCAGTATTTT.

The chain employs TRBV28 and TRBJ1-3; D is unresolved. Trimming removed 6 bases from V and 8 bases from J, with 20 bases in between. The germline gives CDR1 MDHEN, CDR2 SYDVKM. The CDR3 is 15 residues long. CDR3 nucleotide sequence: TGTGCCAGCAGGGGAGAACGGCAGTTTGAACACACCATATATTTT. This sequence encodes CASRGERQFEHTIYF.

This clone has just one count. The V gene is TRBV21-1, the J gene TRBJ2-7; no DNA check was done on the table's D call, TRBD1. TRBV21-1 is a recognized pseudogene. The CDR3 consists of 15 residues. The CDR3 here is CASRQPVHVLDEQYF. CDR3 coding DNA: TGTGCCAGCAGACAGCCAGTACACGTGTTAGACGAGCAGTACTTC.

The count of this clone is one. The rearrangement links TRBV4-1 to TRBJ1-2; D is undetermined. Germline CDR1 and CDR2: MGHRA and YSYEKL. The CDR3 is made up of 14 amino acids. Trimming pared 5 bases from V and 2 bases from J, leaving 12 bases between. The CDR3 sequence is CASSYGPFNYGYTF. CDR3 bases: TGCGCCAGCAGCTACGGTCCGTTCAACTATGGCTACACCTTC.

This chain links TRBV6-5 with TRBJ1-3; unclear D gene. Germline CDR1 is MNHEY and CDR2 is SVGAGI. This CDR3 is built from 13 residues. The germline V and J ends were trimmed by 7 bases and 0 bases, with 7 bases remaining between them. The DNA for the CDR3 is TGTGCCAGCAATTCGGGCTCTGGAAACACCATATATTTT. It translates to CASNSGSGNTIYF.

The chain combines TRBV18 with TRBJ2-7, with 8 bases that match TRBD1. Unmatched junction bases numbered 12, after V lost 5 bases and J lost 6 bases. Germline lookup yields CDR1 KGHSH and CDR2 LQKENI. This CDR3 has 15 amino acids. CDR3 bases: TGTGCCAGCTCAGCCATTCCGGGACAGGCATCCGAGCAGTACTTC. Its protein is CASSAIPGQASEQYF.

The V and J genes are TRBV10-3 and TRBJ2-1; 10 bases agree with TRBD2. V lost 10 bases and J lost 6; bases outside the gene matches: 12. Germline V gene sequence: CDR1 ENHRY, CDR2 SYGVKD. The CDR3 sequence is 15 residues long. The CDR3 protein is CATKGASGGGNEQFF. Written as DNA, the CDR3 is TGTGCCACCAAGGGTGCTAGCGGGGGAGGCAATGAGCAGTTCTTC.

The chain uses TRBV5-6 and TRBJ2-7; 9 nucleotides agree with TRBD2. The length of the CDR3 is 17 residues. The germline gives CDR1 SGHDT, CDR2 YYEEEE. V was clipped by 6 bases and J by 3 bases; unmatched bases: 16. The CDR3 nucleotides read TGTGCCAGCAACTCTCCCGCGTTTAGCGGGGGCCTCTACGAGCAGTACTTC. Translated, it gives CASNSPAFSGGLYEQYF.

In the case of this clone: Sequence at one end of the junction differs from germline and may be a read error. This rearrangement joins TRBV7-7 to TRBJ2-1, with 11 bases lining up with TRBD2. This CDR3 is 18 amino acids long. CDR1 SSHAT and CDR2 FNYEAQ come from the germline V gene (reference sequence). The CDR3 nucleotides read TGTGCTAGCAGCCCTCCCCCGCATCTAGCGGGGGGACCCAATGAGCAGTTCTTC. Its protein is CASSPPPHLAGGPNEQFF. The full variable domain, in which reference TRBV7-7 and TRBJ2-1 provide the parts outside the CDR3, is GAGVSQSPRYKVTKRGQDVTLRCDPISSHATLYWYQQALGQGPEFLTYFNYEAQPDKSGLPSDRFSAERPEGSISTLTIQRTEQRDSAMYRCASSPPPHLAGGPNEQFFGPGTRLTVL.

The chain uses TRBV5-4 and TRBJ2-7, with TRBD2 matching 8 bases. V dropped 1 base and J dropped 5; count of bases not matched to a gene: 5. CDR1 is SGHNT and CDR2 is YYREEE in the germline V gene (reference sequence). The CDR3 consists of 14 residues. The CDR3 sequence is CASSLRTSGHEQYF. The DNA of the CDR3 is TGTGCCAGCAGCTTGAGAACTAGCGGCCACGAGCAGTACTTC.

This chain links TRBV7-9 with TRBJ2-5; 8 bases match TRBD1. Germline CDR1 and CDR2: SEHNR and FQNEAQ (reference sequence). The CDR3 has 12 amino acids. After removal of 5 bases from V and 12 bases from J, the junction contained 8 bases not matched to a gene. CDR3 in DNA: TGTGCCAGCAGCCCTACCCCGGGACAGGAGTACTTC. Its translation is CASSPTPGQEYF. The complete variable domain, with remaining parts taken from reference TRBV7-9 and TRBJ2-5, reads DTGVSQNPRHKITKRGQNVTFRCDPISEHNRLYWYRQTLGQGPEFLTYFQNEAQLEKSRLLSDRFSAERPKGSFSTLEIQRTEQGDSAMYLCASSPTPGQEYFGPGTRLLVL.

The chain joins TRBV7-8 to TRBJ1-1; 7 bases are shared with TRBD1. The CDR3 covers 14 residues. Germline V lookup: CDR1 SGHVS, CDR2 FQNEAQ. V was pared by 4 bases and J by 1 base, with 3 bases of the junction left unmatched. The CDR3 bases are TGTGCCAGCAGCTCGGGACAGCCGAACACTGAAGCTTTCTTT. It codes for CASSSGQPNTEAFF.

The rearrangement links TRBV11-3 to TRBJ2-2; D is perhaps TRBD1 (6 bases). Trimming took off 5 bases at V and 0 bases at J, with 13 bases between the two ends. CDR1 and CDR2 from the germline V gene are SGHNT and YENEEA. The CDR3 sequence is 16 residues long. CDR3 nucleotides: TGTGCCAGCAGCCCGCGGACAGATCCGAACACCGGGGAGCTGTTTTTT. As protein: CASSPRTDPNTGELFF.

The chain employs TRBV15 and TRBJ1-1; D is undetermined. CDR3 size: 13 residues. The V and J ends lost 1 base and 1 base respectively, with 4 bases between them. Germline V lookup: CDR1 LNHNV, CDR2 YYDKDF (reference sequence). The CDR3 DNA sequence: TGTGCCACCAGCAGAGCCCCGAACACTGAAGCTTTCTTT. Its protein is CATSRAPNTEAFF.

The chain links TRBV5-1 to TRBJ2-5; the match to TRBD2 covers 8 bases. Germline trimming cut 0 bases from V and 1 base from J; bases unmatched to any gene: 2. This CDR3 is built from 15 residues. The germline CDR1 and CDR2 sequences are SGHRS and YFSETQ. CDR3 DNA sequence: TGCGCCAGCAGCTTGGCGGGGGGGGTCCAAGAGACCCAGTACTTC. As protein: CASSLAGGVQETQYF.

The chain uses TRBV22-1 and TRBJ2-6. TRBV22-1 is given as a pseudogene. The CDR3 runs to 16 residues. The chain's CDR3 is CPGRWREQSRANVLTF. The CDR3 DNA sequence: TGTCCTGGGAGGTGGCGCGAACAAAGTCGGGCCAACGTCCTGACTTTC.

The CDR3 is CASTASSGNTIYF. The CDR3, as DNA: TGTGCCAGCACAGCAAGCTCTGGAAACACCATATATTTT. V gene TRBV2 combines with J gene TRBJ1-3; D is uncertain. Germline values: CDR1 SNHLY, CDR2 FYNNEI. The ends were cut back, 7 bases at V and 0 bases at J, with 7 bases in the middle. This CDR3 is 13 amino acids long.

In nucleotides, the CDR3 is TGTGCCAGCAGCCCCCCCCCGGGCGCACTATACTATGGCTACACCTTC. Encoded protein: CASSPPPGALYYGYTF. The genes are TRBV9 and TRBJ1-2; no clear D gene. This CDR3 contains 16 residues. Germline lookup yields CDR1 SGDLS and CDR2 YYNGEE. Trimming left V 4 bases short and J 3 bases short, with 19 bases between.

The chain joins TRBV12-5 to TRBJ1-6; 7 bases are a match to TRBD1. The V and J ends lost 7 bases and 9 bases, in that order; junction bases with no gene match: 9. Germline V gene lookup returns CDR1 LGHNT and CDR2 FRNRAP. CDR3 length equals 14 residues. The DNA for the CDR3 is TGTGCTAGTGCCTTGGACAGGCTTACTTCACCCCTCCACTTT. Residues: CASALDRLTSPLHF.

J is TRBJ2-3 and V is TRBV27, with D unresolved. The CDR3 runs 14 residues. V shed 4 bases and J shed 2 bases, with 10 bases lying between them. Germline V gives CDR1 MNHEY, CDR2 SMNVEV (reference sequence). CDR3 residues: CASSYESPTDTQYF. Here the CDR3 DNA reads TGTGCCAGCAGTTATGAATCCCCCACAGATACGCAGTATTTT.

This chain joins TRBV7-8 and TRBJ2-5; D possibly matches TRBD1 or TRBD2 (6 bases each). Per the germline V gene, CDR1 is SGHVS and CDR2 is FQNEAQ. The CDR3 contains 17 residues. Trimming removed 4 bases at V and 5 bases at J, with 23 bases between. The CDR3 region is CASSSPLRRGSGETQYF. CDR3 nucleotides: TGTGCCAGCAGCTCACCCCTCCGGAGGGGGTCCGGGGAGACCCAGTACTTC.